This TCR beta chain was obtained from a study of vaccination effects on CD4 cells after COVID-19. Expansion with viral peptide pools was applied to antigen-specific CD4+ T cells by the ViraFEST assay prior to sequencing. Culture lasted about 10 days before CD4+ T cell isolation. Everyone in the study got two shots of either the BNT162b2 or mRNA-1273 vaccine. Having tested negative for nucleocapsid antibodies, the vaccine recipients showed no prior SARS-CoV-2 infection. After 1.8 million or so PBMC were placed in each well, they were cultured with roughly 10 IU/ml IL-2 and approximately 9.7 ug/ml peptides. As regards this clone: Its antigen is not known.

This table comes from immunoSEQ multiplex PCR, and its TCRdb copy is limited to in-frame clones, with some not included. The table has about 48,000 clones, 74% seen once. Germline values: CDR1 MGHRA, CDR2 YSYEKL. The CDR3 is 14 amino acids. J lost 8 bases, V lost 6 bases, and 9 bases had no gene match. V is TRBV4-1 and J is TRBJ1-4; 7 positions match TRBD1. Material: CD4+ T cells from PBMCs cultured with HCoV-OC43 spike peptides, obtained after COVID-19 vaccination. Documented subset: HCoV-OC43 spike overlapping peptide pool stimulation. The clonotype was recovered from a human donor who received a COVID-19 vaccine. Here the CDR3 DNA reads TGCGCCAGCAGGCCGAGGCAGGGACAGGAAAAACTGTTTTTT. This encodes CASRPRQGQEKLFF.